This T cell receptor (beta chain) stems from a study of shared clonotypes between healthy human individuals. Study-level points and caveats: Around 4.7% was the fraction of naive CD4 clonotypes found shared across four donors.

This CDR3 has 14 residues. Trimming pared 5 bases from V and 5 bases from J, leaving 14 bases between. Per germline, CDR1 SGDLS and CDR2 YYNGEE. A word on this clone: Its target is not known.

Sequencing was performed with immunoSEQ multiplex PCR; in TCRdb, only in-frame clones are kept and a portion is missing. Among over a million clones, around 74% were seen once, and the ten largest hold about 1.5%. The sequence derives from a man aged 18 to 30 in good health. The material sequenced was memory CD4+ T cells sorted from blood. Indicated subset: CD45RA-negative fraction. The V call is TRBV9, the J call TRBJ2-1; tentatively, D is TRBD1 (6 bases). The CDR3 protein is CASSRGIEDNEQFF. DNA of the CDR3: TGTGCCAGCAGTAGGGGGATTGAGGACAATGAGCAGTTCTTC.